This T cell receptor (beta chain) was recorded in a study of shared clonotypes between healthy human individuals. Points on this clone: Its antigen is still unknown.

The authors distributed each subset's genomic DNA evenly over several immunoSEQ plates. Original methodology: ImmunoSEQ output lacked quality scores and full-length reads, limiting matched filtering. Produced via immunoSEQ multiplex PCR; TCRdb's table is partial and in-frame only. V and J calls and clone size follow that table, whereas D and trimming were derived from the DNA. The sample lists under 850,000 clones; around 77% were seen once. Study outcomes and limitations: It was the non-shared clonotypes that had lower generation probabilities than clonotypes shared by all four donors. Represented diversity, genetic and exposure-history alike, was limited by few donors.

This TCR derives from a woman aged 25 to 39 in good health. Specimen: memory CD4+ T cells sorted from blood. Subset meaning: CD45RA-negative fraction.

CDR3 sequence reads: CASSLIGRQGRNSYEQYF. The CDR3 DNA is TGTGCCAGCTCACTTATCGGCAGACAGGGGCGAAACTCCTACGAGCAGTACTTC. The V call is TRBV18, the J call TRBJ2-7; 8 bases agree with TRBD1. The CDR3 contains 18 residues. Germline loops: CDR1 KGHSH, CDR2 LQKENI. Unmatched junction bases numbered 14, after V lost 4 bases and J lost 0 bases.